This TCR beta chain came from a study of cytomegalovirus exposure and HLA in healthy donors (dated by TCRdb to about 2017). About the investigation overall: In an earlier analysis of some 610 of the donors, less than 350 Gb of sequence data and 90 million to 130 million unique TCR beta sequences from about 179 million T cells were reported. An early release that covered several hundred HLA-typed donors contained approximately 320 gigabases of sequencing data and about 84 million unique TCR sequences. Of the roughly 420 genotyped donors, less than 90% were placed in the genetic ancestry cluster associated with self-reported Caucasian donors. The study aimed to test whether cataloging public T cell receptors could reveal signatures of past pathogen exposure. Using immunosequencing, the study profiled T cell repertoires from about 650 subjects and related those repertoires to cytomegalovirus serostatus. Besides the first cohort of around 670 subjects, a separate validation cohort made up of around 120 different subjects was used. To predict cytomegalovirus infection status, the study brought together high-throughput TCR immunosequencing, statistical association of individual TCRs with disease status, and machine learning. A later analysis re-analyzed previously published TCR beta repertoires from 500 to 700 donors and added high-resolution HLA genotyping to study TCR occurrence patterns. Rather than using new phenotypic data, the later analysis identified candidate immune exposures from TCR beta sequences and from how often those sequences occurred across donors. To decide whether each TCR beta V gene segment behaved as functional or pseudogenic, an earlier analysis of some 570 of the donors relied on high-throughput TCR beta sequencing. Alongside the repertoire data, information on donor age, sex, ethnicity and CMV serostatus was compiled. Genome-wide SNP genotypes for about 65% of the roughly 670 donors were used in a later genetic analysis, which treated that subset as a discovery cohort. All discovery cohort repertoires had been generated using a single sequencing platform. Class I and class II HLA loci were covered by the typing at four-digit resolution. Typing coverage differed by locus: A, B, C, DRB1 and DQB1 were typed in roughly 629-640 donors, DQA1 in 500 to 550, DPA1 in some 610, and DPB1 in around 490. Four to six DR-DQ haplotypes were handled as single units for association and clustering because linkage in the cohort was strong. Among around 400 genotyped donors of the cohort, an average of roughly 240,000 unique TCR beta nucleotide sequences were sequenced per donor, around 20% of them non-productive. General findings and caveats noted by the study authors: Across donors, most TCR sequences were observed very rarely, whereas some public TCRs were present in many individuals. In both the original and validation cohorts, the classifier was reported to diagnose cytomegalovirus status with high specificity and sensitivity. A group of highly shared sequence variants was considered likely to be a technical artifact of the sequencing pipeline. When HLA alleles, especially DR and DQ, strongly co-occurred, attributing TCR associations to individual alleles was difficult. A later analysis found that most CMV-associated TCR beta chains appeared HLA-restricted, with HLA associations seemingly driven largely by CMV exposure. In the study, approximately 160 TCR beta chains were listed as associated with cytomegalovirus. According to a later genetic analysis, donors in an Asian-associated ancestry cluster had fewer N-insertions in productive TCRs than the approximately 650-donor mean. Because counts were too low, about 18 rarely observed V segments, including chromosome 9 orphons, were left out of the earlier analysis of over 550 of the donors. Sequencing depth was assumed to be roughly uniform across donors in the presence/absence analyses, though that assumption may not hold. Correlated functional status among segregating V segments might reflect linkage disequilibrium, but an unknown experimental factor could not be ruled out. According to a later analysis, parvovirus B19, influenza, CMV and Epstein-Barr virus appeared linked to several top co-occurrence clusters. In a later analysis, HLA-associated TCR beta chains were found to be more clonally expanded and to have lower generation probabilities than equally common non-associated chains. In this cohort, only TCR beta chains were sequenced, and detectable features were limited by the absence of alpha or paired-chain data. Some IMGT-functional V segments, including TRBV6-2 and TRBV6-3, could not be distinguished by the 87-base-pair reads and were therefore excluded. HLA typing was unavailable for some donors at each locus, so association tests used only the typed subset. An earlier analysis of approximately 530 of the donors showed that most TCR beta V segments appeared in productive rearrangements either about 90% or about 30% of the time, which broadly matched IMGT annotations. CMV serostatus was the only immune exposure information available for the cohort. A later genetic analysis associated a missense DCLRE1C variant with V-gene and J-gene trimming of TCR beta chains, and an independent cohort replicated the association. In vitro tests confirmed that a few of the cytomegalovirus-associated TCR beta chains recognize cytomegalovirus antigens. A later analysis found that TCR association rates varied across HLA loci, with DRB1 alleles showing the most associated TCRs and HLA-C alleles the fewest. A later analysis associated roughly 17,000 TCR beta sequences with specific HLA alleles at a false discovery rate of 0.05. A further reported finding was that TCR beta sequences accurately predicted the HLA-A and HLA-B alleles for most subjects in the first cohort. According to the authors, the approach could potentially be generalized to other disease states and immunological phenotypes.

To prepare the library, the immunoSEQ multiplex PCR assay was applied. A mixture of 60 forward primers for TCR Vbeta segments and 13 reverse primers for TCR Jbeta segments was used in the multiplex PCR. The CDR3 region of rearranged TCR beta genes was amplified from genomic DNA with a multiplex PCR assay. The Illumina HiSeq System was used to sequence the amplified TCR beta libraries as 87-base-pair reads. Under the source paper's analysis protocol: A later analysis tallied approximately 87 million unique TCR beta chains across the 550 to 850 repertoires, and approximately 12 million of those chains were shared by two or more donors. To remove PCR and sequencing errors, raw reads were error-corrected and collapsed into unique sequences using a nearest-neighbor algorithm that merged closely related sequences. To assign V, D and J gene segments, CDR3 sequences were aligned to IMGT reference sequences. Each retained sequence needed at least a six-nucleotide match to both a V gene segment and a J gene segment. Rearrangements were classified as productive when the CDR3 lacked stop codons and remained in frame with V and J, and all other rearrangements were classified as non-productive. Following IMGT convention, CDR3 was defined as the stretch from the second conserved V-encoded cysteine to the conserved J-encoded phenylalanine. Sequences without an unambiguous match to a single V gene segment were excluded from the earlier analysis of 500 to 700 of the donors. An earlier analysis of under 750 of the donors called V segments functional above 56.7% productive rearrangements and segregating when the between-donor standard deviation exceeded 5%. A statistical classification framework was built to diagnose cytomegalovirus status from the catalog of TCR beta chain sequences. In a later analysis, V and J genes were assigned by comparing TCR nucleotide sequences against IMGT/GENE-DB human TR gene sequences. In a later analysis, CDR3 sequences and most-parsimonious VDJ recombination scenarios were assigned using the TCRdist pipeline. A later analysis defined each TCR beta chain by its CDR3 amino acid sequence plus V-gene family, and excluded reads lacking a unique V-gene family. To address suspected cross-contamination and a sequencing artifact, a later analysis removed 550 to 750 highly shared, low-generation-probability nucleotide sequences. For each public chain, a later analysis derived a clonal expansion index from normalized ranks of inferred template counts within each repertoire. A later analysis computed generation probabilities with a VDJ recombination model fitted to out-of-frame rearrangements, and checked the results against IGoR. In a later analysis, TCR-TCR, TCR-HLA and TCR-CMV co-occurrence was scored with hypergeometric tests, and a repertoire-size bias correction was applied to TCR pairs. A later analysis estimated false discovery rates by permuting HLA or CMV assignments 20 times. In a later analysis, co-occurring TCRs were grouped using DBSCAN, with TCRdist sequence similarity added in when clustering inside HLA-allele-positive subsets. For co-occurrence clustering, repertoires with fewer than 30,000 or more than 120,000 public chains were excluded, along with 4 to 6 repertoires with anomalous nucleotide sharing. TCRdb re-hosts the immuneACCESS table, in-frame sequences only. Its copies lack some clones; in the studies checked, an unresolved V gene accounts for under half of them, and the cause for the rest is not known. The DNA gave D and trimming, while V, J and clone size come from that table. This sample comprises about 76,000 clones, under 85% of them detected only once. The ten largest clones take up about 16% of the sample.

About this clone itself: Its cognate antigen has yet to be identified. It has no much larger one-base neighbor in the sample; base qualities were not kept.

Spanning cysteine to phenylalanine, the CDR3 consists of 14 amino acids. The retained sequence is limited to the CDR3, 42 bases, with the frame set at the first base. The V end gives up 4 bases and the J end 7 bases, leaving 10 bases in the junction not matched to a gene. The germline V gene sets CDR1 to MGHRA and CDR2 to YSYEKL. The cohort consisted of 666 healthy bone marrow donors. At the time of sampling, every cohort member was nominally healthy, though immune exposures that went unrecorded were likely present. The donor tested CMV seropositive, placing the donor among the 289 seropositive members of the cohort. Each donor provided a peripheral blood sample, and peripheral blood mononuclear cells were used for TCR beta sequencing. The Qiagen DNeasy Blood Extraction Kit was used to extract genomic DNA from the blood cell samples.

The receptor was derived from a woman in her forties in good health and CMV-seropositive. Input material: PBMCs. The V gene is TRBV4-1 and the J gene is TRBJ2-7, and TRBD2 aligns with 7 junction nucleotides. At the DNA level, the sequence is TGCGCCAGCAGCCGAGGGACTATATATGAGGAGCAGTACTTC. Its protein reads: CASSRGTIYEEQYF.